These T cell receptor beta chains were read from a single sample in a study of blood T cell repertoires in COVID-19. Assay: immunoSEQ multiplex PCR; the TCRdb copy retains only in-frame clones and omits some. Of 300,000 to 400,000 clones listed, 88% are singletons. Source material: PBMCs or T cells enriched from blood (not recorded which). The source is a woman aged 25 to 45 with acute COVID-19. The CDR3 runs from the conserved cysteine through the conserved F or W. Each record gives: J gene, D gene, clone size, V gene, CDR3 DNA, CDR3 protein. The D gene is left open where the match is weak. Clone size is shown for a subset of rows, as once, few, many or a class of expanded clone.

TRBJ2-7	TRBD2	-	TRBV5-1	TGCGCCAGCAGCTTGCCACTAGCGGGGGGCGACGAGCAGTACTTC	CASSLPLAGGDEQYF
TRBJ2-7	TRBD1	-	TRBV29-1	TGCAGCGTGGCCGGGACAGGGGCGGGCGAGCAGTACTTC	CSVAGTGAGEQYF
TRBJ2-3	TRBD1	-	TRBV4-3	TGCGCCAGCAGCCAAGTTGGGACAGGGGGTCTAGATACGCAGTATTTT	CASSQVGTGGLDTQYF
TRBJ2-2	TRBD1	once	TRBV5-1	TGCGCCAGCAGCACGCCGGGACAGGGGGATATCGCGAACACCGGGGAGCTGTTTTTT	CASSTPGQGDIANTGELFF
TRBJ1-2	-	once	TRBV20-1	TGCAGTGCTAGCGGGAACTATGGCTACACCTTC	CSASGNYGYTF
TRBJ2-1	-	-	TRBV9	TGTGCCAGCAGCACGAGCCAATACAATGAGCAGTTCTTC	CASSTSQYNEQFF
TRBJ2-5	TRBD2	-	TRBV27	TGTGCCAGCAGTTGGGGACTAGCGCTCGAGACCCAGTACTTC	CASSWGLALETQYF
TRBJ1-5	-	few	TRBV3-1/TRBV3-2	TGTGCCAGCAGCAAGAGCGACGTAAATCAGCCCCAGCATTTT	CASSKSDVNQPQHF
TRBJ2-3	-	-	TRBV7-2	TGTGCCAGCAGTACCCACTTGGGGGCCATTGCAGATACGCAGTATTTT	CASSTHLGAIADTQYF
TRBJ2-7	TRBD2	-	TRBV5-6	TGTGCCAGCAGCTTAGGGCTAGCGGGGGCCTACGAGCAGTACTTC	CASSLGLAGAYEQYF
TRBJ1-6	TRBD1	-	TRBV6-2/TRBV6-3	TGTGCCAGCAGTTACCCGTCGGACAGGGTGAGCTCCTATAATTCACCCCTCCACTTT	CASSYPSDRVSSYNSPLHF
TRBJ1-2	TRBD1	-	TRBV5-1	TGCGCCAGCAGTTTGGGGCAGGGGGCGGATGGCTACACCTTC	CASSLGQGADGYTF
TRBJ2-2	-	few	TRBV7-9	TGTGCCAGTTCCGTGAACAAGAACACCGGGGAGCTGTTTTTT	CASSVNKNTGELFF
TRBJ2-3	-	-	TRBV2	TGTGCCAGCGGTAGACTGCGAACAGATACGCAGTATTTT	CASGRLRTDTQYF
TRBJ2-1	TRBD1	-	TRBV4-2	TGTGCCAGCAGACGGGACAGGGGTAGTAAAACTACCCCTGGGCATGAGCAGTTCTTC	CASRRDRGSKTTPGHEQFF
TRBJ1-5	-	-	TRBV6-2/TRBV6-3	TGTGCCAGCAGCGACCGTCGGGATCAGCCCCAGCATTTT	CASSDRRDQPQHF
TRBJ1-3	-	once	TRBV5-4	TGTGCCAGCGCGGAAGGCTCTGGAAACACCATATATTTT	CASAEGSGNTIYF
TRBJ1-1	-	-	TRBV29-1	TGCAGCGCCAATAGGGGCGGTTACACTGAAGCTTTCTTT	CSANRGGYTEAFF
TRBJ2-1	-	-	TRBV7-9	TGTGCCAGCAGCTACCTATCTTACAATGAGCAGTTCTTC	CASSYLSYNEQFF
TRBJ2-3	TRBD1	-	TRBV27	TGTGCCAGCAGTCTCTCCGGACAGGGGGCGACGCAGTATTTT	CASSLSGQGATQYF
TRBJ2-7	-	few	TRBV5-6	TGTGCCAGCAGCAAGACACTTGGCTACGAGCAGTACTTC	CASSKTLGYEQYF
TRBJ2-2	-	-	TRBV2	TGTGCCAGCCTCCCTAGGCTGGCCGGGGAGCTGTTTTTT	CASLPRLAGELFF
TRBJ1-2	TRBD1	-	TRBV6-5	TGTGCCAGCCTGTTAGGGACAGGGTGGACTCTATTC	CASLLGTGWTLF
TRBJ1-6	-	-	TRBV4-1	TGCGCCAGCAGCCAAGTCGGCAGGGCGGATTCACCCCTCCACTTT	CASSQVGRADSPLHF
TRBJ1-4	-	-	TRBV19	TGTGCCAGTAGTAAACAGGGTGCAACTAATGAAAAACTGTTTTTT	CASSKQGATNEKLFF
TRBJ1-2	-	-	TRBV3-1/TRBV3-2	TGTGCCAGCAGCCAAGATCTATATGGCTACACCTTC	CASSQDLYGYTF
TRBJ1-5	-	few	TRBV11-2	TGTGCCAGCAGCTTACCGTGGGACAAACGGTTCCAGCCCCAGCATTTT	CASSLPWDKRFQPQHF
TRBJ1-6	-	once	TRBV7-9	TGTGCCAGCAGCTCGACAGGCTATAATTCACCCCTCCACTTT	CASSSTGYNSPLHF
TRBJ2-1	TRBD2	-	TRBV2	TGTGCCGGGGCTAGCGGGGGGTACAATGAGCAGTTCTTC	CAGASGGYNEQFF
TRBJ1-1	-	-	TRBV19	TGTGCCAGTAGTCAATACCCGACACCGAACACTGAAGCTTTCTTT	CASSQYPTPNTEAFF
TRBJ1-2	TRBD1	-	TRBV7-9	TGTGCCAGCAGCTCCCTGGGGGGGACAGGCCTAACTTCAGTCTATGGCTACACCTTC	CASSSLGGTGLTSVYGYTF
TRBJ2-1	-	-	TRBV10-1	TGCGCCAGCAGTGAAAAGGGGAATGAGCAGTTCTTC	CASSEKGNEQFF
TRBJ2-3	TRBD2	-	TRBV4-1	TGCGCCAGCAGCCAAGTTGCTAGCGGGAGCACAGATACGCAGTATTTT	CASSQVASGSTDTQYF
TRBJ1-6	-	-	TRBV28	TGTGCCAGTGAGCGGGTCCGGGTGATAAATTCACCCCTCCACTTT	CASERVRVINSPLHF
TRBJ1-2	TRBD1	once	TRBV24-1	TGTGCCACCAGTGATCCCGGACAGGGGGTGGGTGGCTACACCTTC	CATSDPGQGVGGYTF
TRBJ1-1	TRBD1	-	TRBV3-1/TRBV3-2	TGTGCCAGCAGCCAGAGAACAGGGGGCAATACTGAAGCTTTCTTT	CASSQRTGGNTEAFF
TRBJ1-2	TRBD1	once	TRBV4-2	TGTGCCAGCAGCCCAGGGGGCGACTATGGCTACACCTTC	CASSPGGDYGYTF
TRBJ2-3	TRBD2	-	TRBV9	TGTGCCAGCAGCGTAGTAGCGGGGGCGGGAGATACGCAGTATTTT	CASSVVAGAGDTQYF